This entry describes one T cell receptor beta chain. Antigen unknown. The treatment is: oral pan-JAK inhibitor, 5-10 mg twice daily. Individuals with alopecia areata gave both lesional scalp punch biopsies and peripheral blood for collection. This CDR3 comprises 14 residues. The J segment lost 8 bases and the V segment lost 0 bases, leaving 7 bases of the junction unmatched. Germline CDR1 and CDR2: SGHRS and YFSETQ. These data come from a study of CD8+ T cells in alopecia areata. Study outcomes and limitations: During tofacitinib treatment, many expanded lesional clones remained in scalp and blood. Lesional scalp, especially alopecia totalis/universalis, showed higher clonality than normal scalp. Among patients, TCR sharing was less clear than in mice, a difference possibly due in part to HLA diversity in the patient population.

Isolated RNA was reverse transcribed into cDNA used as the sequencing template. Clones were sequenced by immunoSEQ multiplex PCR, and TCRdb holds only the in-frame ones, with some missing. The table has about 200,000 clones, 60% seen once. The V call is TRBV5-1, the J call TRBJ1-2, with 7 nucleotides matching TRBD1. Sample: CD4+ T cells sorted from blood, taken at week 24, from a patient treated with tofacitinib. This sequence originates from a human donor with alopecia areata. CDR3 in DNA: TGCGCCAGCAGCTTGGATCCTGGACAGGCAGGCTACACCTTC. Translating gives CASSLDPGQAGYTF. The full variable domain, in which reference TRBV5-1 and TRBJ1-2 provide the parts outside the CDR3, is KAGVTQTPRYLIKTRGQQVTLSCSPISGHRSVSWYQQTPGQGLQFLFEYFSETQRNKGNFPGRFSGRQFSNSRSEMNVSTLELGDSALYLCASSLDPGQAGYTFGSGTRLTVV.